This T cell receptor (beta chain) was recorded in a study of regulatory dendritic cells for organ transplantation. Details on this clone: What it binds is not known.

Per germline, CDR1 SGDLS and CDR2 YYNGEE. The CDR3 consists of 14 residues. The ends were cut back, 2 bases at V and 6 bases at J, with 14 bases in the middle. Sorted T cells were CFSE-labeled and cultured 5 days with allogeneic regulatory or mature dendritic cells at 1:10. CD4+ or CD8+ T cells were sorted as naive CD45RA+ or memory CD45RO+. Study observations and caveats: Memory CD8+ clonal expansion seemed more limited with regulatory than mature dendritic cells.

Only in-frame clones appear in the TCRdb table, and some are missing; sequencing was by immunoSEQ multiplex PCR. The sample holds 9,500 to 15,000 clones, less than 80% seen once. The receptor's source is a human donor in good health. The sequencing sample was made of naive CD8+ T cells from blood cultured with dendritic cells. Subset meaning: CD45RA+ naive T cells. The rearrangement uses TRBV9 and TRBJ1-1, with D maybe TRBD1 (6 bases). CDR3 residues: CASSVLQGSAEAFF. The CDR3 DNA is TGTGCCAGCAGCGTGTTACAGGGCTCCGCTGAAGCTTTCTTT. Using reference TRBV9 and TRBJ1-1 for the parts outside the CDR3, the full variable domain is DSGVTQTPKHLITATGQRVTLRCSPRSGDLSVYWYQQSLDQGLQFLIQYYNGEERAKGNILERFSAQQFPDLHSELNLSSLELGDSALYFCASSVLQGSAEAFFGQGTRLTVV.